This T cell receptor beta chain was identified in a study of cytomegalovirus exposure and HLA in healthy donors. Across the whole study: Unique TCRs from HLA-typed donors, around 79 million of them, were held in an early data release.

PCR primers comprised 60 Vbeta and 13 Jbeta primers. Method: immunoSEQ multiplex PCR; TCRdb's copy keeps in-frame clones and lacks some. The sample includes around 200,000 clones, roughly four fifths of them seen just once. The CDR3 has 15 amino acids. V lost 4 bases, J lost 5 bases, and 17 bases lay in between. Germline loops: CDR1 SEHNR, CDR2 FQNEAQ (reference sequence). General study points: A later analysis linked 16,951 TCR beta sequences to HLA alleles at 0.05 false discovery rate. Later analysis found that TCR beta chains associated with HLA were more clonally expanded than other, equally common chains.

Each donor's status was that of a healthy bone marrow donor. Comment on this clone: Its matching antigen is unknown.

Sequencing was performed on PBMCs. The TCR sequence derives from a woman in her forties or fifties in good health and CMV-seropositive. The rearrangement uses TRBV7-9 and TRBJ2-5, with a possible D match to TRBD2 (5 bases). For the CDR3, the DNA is TGTGCCAGCAGCTCAGTGACTACACAGTGGGAGACCCAGTACTTC. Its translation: CASSSVTTQWETQYF.